These 21 T cell receptor beta chains originate from one sample sequenced in a study of Graves' ophthalmopathy and Graves' hyperthyroidism. Researchers took RNA transcripts and amplified TCR beta CDR3 regions from them. HTBI-primed first-round RT-PCR preceded second-round multiplex PCR. Via MiXCR, TCRdb re-called the multiplex PCR reads, giving one row per CDR3 protein. The data hold fewer than 600,000 distinct CDR3 sequences, with 14% observed a single time. The material sequenced was blood. These receptors were collected from a woman aged 25-40 years with Graves' ophthalmopathy.

This clonotype was seen many times. The rearrangement links TRBV6-1 to TRBJ1-5, with D unresolved. The CDR3 is made up of 13 amino acids. The V end was cut by 6 bases, the J end by 3 bases, with 9 bases between. Germline CDR1 reads MNHNS; CDR2 reads SASEGT. The CDR3 reads CASSQGYNQPQHF. CDR3 bases: TGTGCCAGCAGCCAAGGGTACAATCAGCCCCAGCATTTT.

This clonotype was picked up a small number of times. This chain links TRBV27 with TRBJ1-2; 11 nucleotides align to TRBD1. Per the germline V gene, CDR1 is MNHEY and CDR2 is SMNVEV (reference sequence). The CDR3 loop spans 16 amino acids. V was pared by 5 bases and J by 7 bases, with 12 bases of the junction left unmatched. Here the CDR3 DNA reads TGTGCCAGCAGTCCGAGGGACAGGGGGATCTCGCGTGGCTACACCTTC. Translating gives CASSPRDRGISRGYTF.

This clonotype was counted a few times. V is TRBV18 and J is TRBJ1-3, with 7 bases fitting TRBD1. This CDR3 is 16 amino acids long. Per the germline V gene, CDR1 is KGHSH and CDR2 is LQKENI. The trim removed 2 bases at V and 4 bases at J, leaving 8 bases unmatched. CDR3 protein: CASSPTQGFSGNTIYF. CDR3 DNA sequence: TGTGCCAGCTCACCAACACAGGGGTTCTCAGGAAACACCATATATTTT.

This clonotype was recorded at least ten times. The chain has TRBV11-2 and TRBJ2-7; TRBD1 matches at 12 bases. The CDR3 contains 14 residues. The V and J ends lost 2 bases and 12 bases, in that order; junction bases with no gene match: 8. Germline CDR1 and CDR2: SGHAT and FQNNGV. DNA of the CDR3: TGTGCCAGCAGCTTACCTTCGGGACAGGGGGCAAGGTACTTC. As protein: CASSLPSGQGARYF.

The chain joins TRBV6-9 to TRBJ1-6, with D unresolved. V was shortened by 4 bases and J by 2 bases, with 6 bases between the two germline ends. This CDR3 is built from 14 residues. Germline-derived CDR1 and CDR2 are MNHGY and SVAAGI. For the CDR3, the DNA is TGTGCCAGCAGTTCTTCAACCTATAATTCACCCCTCCACTTT. Translating it yields CASSSSTYNSPLHF.

This clonotype appeared many times. CDR3 residues: CSATKQGEAWISGANVLTF. CDR3 coding DNA: TGCAGTGCTACAAAACAGGGGGAGGCATGGATTTCTGGGGCCAACGTCCTGACTTTC. The chain carries TRBV20-1 and TRBJ2-6; TRBD1 aligns across 8 bases. With V trimmed by 4 bases and J by 1 base, 15 bases remained unmatched. Germline loops: CDR1 DFQATT, CDR2 SNEGSKA (reference sequence). The CDR3 length is 19 residues.

This clonotype was recorded many times. CDR3 protein: CSAREPGRGFDINYGYTF. The CDR3 DNA reads as TGCAGTGCTAGAGAACCAGGCAGGGGGTTTGACATTAACTATGGCTACACCTTC. V usage is TRBV20-1 and J usage is TRBJ1-2, with 7 bases matching TRBD1. Germline assignment: CDR1 DFQATT and CDR2 SNEGSKA (reference sequence). The V segment lost 0 bases and the J segment 1 base; nucleotides outside the gene matches: 14. The CDR3 contains 18 residues.

The table lists this clonotype with many counts. V and J are TRBV12-3 or TRBV12-4 and TRBJ1-1, with 7 bases matching TRBD1. Unmatched junction bases numbered 15, after V lost 6 bases and J lost 2 bases. This CDR3 region has 17 residues. The CDR3 spells CASSSTLSTGSNTEAFF. CDR3 sequence (DNA): TGTGCCAGCAGCTCCACCCTTTCGACAGGGAGCAACACTGAAGCTTTCTTT.

Notes on this clonotype: The junction shows a germline mismatch at one end, possibly a read error. As DNA, the CDR3 is TGTGCCAGCAGCTTAGAATCGGGGCCGTACCAAGAGACCAAGTACTTC. The encoded protein is CASSLESGPYQETKYF. This chain joins TRBV7-2 and TRBJ2-5, with D perhaps TRBD1 or TRBD2 (5 bases each). Germline CDR1 reads SGHTA; CDR2 reads FQGNSA. This CDR3 spans 16 amino acids. The full variable domain, with the rest looked up from reference TRBV7-2 and TRBJ2-5, is GAGVSQSPSNKVTEKGKDVELRCDPISGHTALYWYRQSLGQGLEFLIYFQGNSAPDKSGLPSDRFSAERTGGSVSTLTIQRTQQEDSAVYLCASSLESGPYQETKYFGPGTRLLVL.

The CDR3 nucleotides are TGTGCCAGCTCACCGCCGGATTACTCTTCCTACAATGAGCAGTTCTTC. Protein: CASSPPDYSSYNEQFF. V gene TRBV18 combines with J gene TRBJ2-1; D not certain. The V end was cut by 3 bases, the J end by 1 base, with 13 bases between. The CDR3 is 16 residues long. CDR1 and CDR2 (germline): KGHSH, LQKENI.

This clonotype was counted a few times. The chain couples TRBV12-3 or TRBV12-4 to TRBJ1-5; 9 nucleotides align to TRBD1. Trimming removed 5 bases from V and 6 bases from J; junction bases left unmatched: 8. CDR3 length: 15 residues. Here the CDR3 DNA reads TGTGCCAGCAGTGGCGGCGGGACAGGGATTCAGCCCCAGCATTTT. Residues: CASSGGGTGIQPQHF.

This clonotype was seen a handful of times. This chain joins TRBV5-1 and TRBJ1-1; D is perhaps TRBD1 (6 bases). V was cut by 1 base and J by 10 bases, with 8 bases left in between. CDR3 length: 11 amino acids. Looked up from germline, CDR1 is SGHRS and CDR2 is YFSETQ. The CDR3 DNA reads TGCGCCAGCAGCTTGCAGGGGTCAGCTTTCTTT. Amino acid sequence: CASSLQGSAFF.

There are many counts of this clonotype. V gene TRBV29-1 combines with J gene TRBJ1-1, with 7 bases fitting TRBD1. CDR3 length: 14 amino acids. The ends lost 6 bases at V and 4 bases at J; junction bases unmatched: 11. Germline V CDR1 and CDR2: SQVTM, ANQGSEA. The CDR3 protein is CSVIAGGRGTEAFF. CDR3 nucleotide sequence: TGCAGCGTGATCGCAGGGGGACGGGGCACTGAAGCTTTCTTT.

This clonotype has ten or more counts. V usage is TRBV28 and J usage is TRBJ2-6, with a weak D call TRBD1 (6 bases). CDR1 MDHEN and CDR2 SYDVKM come from the germline V gene. V was pared by 4 bases and J by 5 bases, with 12 bases between. The CDR3 totals 15 residues. CDR3 sequence (DNA): TGTGCCAGCAGTTCACATGGGGGCCGGGCCAACGTCCTGACTTTC. This translates into CASSSHGGRANVLTF. Full variable domain (missing parts from reference TRBV28 and TRBJ2-6): DVKVTQSSRYLVKRTGEKVFLECVQDMDHENMFWYRQDPGLGLRLIYFSYDVKMKEKGDIPEGYSVSREKKERFSLILESASTNQTSMYLCASSSHGGRANVLTFGAGSRLTVL.

This clonotype was picked up a small number of times. This sequence joins TRBV6-5 and TRBJ2-2; 7 nucleotides line up with TRBD2. The junction had 8 bases not matched to a gene; V was cut back by 4 bases and J by 6 bases. This CDR3 comprises 15 residues. Looked up from germline, CDR1 is MNHEY and CDR2 is SVGAGI. The CDR3: CASSSLASYAGELFF. In nucleotides, the CDR3 is TGTGCCAGCAGTTCACTAGCGAGTTATGCCGGGGAGCTGTTTTTT.

CDR3 sequence (DNA): TGTGCCAGCAGTCTTAGGGGCCGGGTTGAAGCTTTCTTT. This translates into CASSLRGRVEAFF. The chain recombines TRBV28 with TRBJ1-1, with D perhaps matching TRBD1 (5 bases). V was pared by 5 bases and J by 7 bases, with 14 bases between. Per the germline V gene, CDR1 is MDHEN and CDR2 is SYDVKM. The CDR3 spans 13 residues.

The V call is TRBV20-1, the J call TRBJ2-7; D not certain. Germline-derived CDR1 and CDR2 are DFQATT and SNEGSKA (reference sequence). The CDR3 has 14 amino acids. Trimming pared 4 bases from V and 6 bases from J, leaving 19 bases between. DNA for the CDR3: TGCAGTGCTATTTTTCTCGGGCAGCAAGGCGAGCAGTACTTC. This encodes CSAIFLGQQGEQYF.

The sample holds a few counts of this clonotype. V usage is TRBV7-8 and J usage is TRBJ2-2; 10 bases map to TRBD2. The junction had 13 bases not matched to a gene; V was cut back by 5 bases and J by 7 bases. This CDR3 is built from 17 residues. In germline, CDR1 is SGHVS, CDR2 FQNEAQ. The CDR3 DNA reads TGTGCCAGCAGCGCCCAGAGCGGGAGGGCCAGTAGCGGGGAGCTGTTTTTT. This encodes CASSAQSGRASSGELFF.

This clonotype has at least ten counts. V and J are TRBV5-1 and TRBJ1-1; the D is unclear. The CDR3 extends over 13 amino acids. Deletions cut 0 bases from V and 7 bases from J, with 10 bases between. Germline values: CDR1 SGHRS, CDR2 YFSETQ. The CDR3 loop reads CASSLGWASEAFF. As DNA, the CDR3 is TGCGCCAGCAGCTTGGGATGGGCCAGTGAAGCTTTCTTT. Based on the CDR3 plus reference TRBV5-1 and TRBJ1-1, the full variable domain is KAGVTQTPRYLIKTRGQQVTLSCSPISGHRSVSWYQQTPGQGLQFLFEYFSETQRNKGNFPGRFSGRQFSNSRSEMNVSTLELGDSALYLCASSLGWASEAFFGQGTRLTVV.

This clonotype was seen repeatedly, ten times or more. The chain has TRBV28 and TRBJ2-7; D is unclear. The CDR3 length is 15 residues. Trimming removed 6 bases at V and 1 base at J, with 16 bases between. The germline V gene encodes CDR1 MDHEN and CDR2 SYDVKM. The CDR3 nucleotides read TGTGCCAGCAGCTTCCCCCAGTCCAGGTCCTACGAGCAGTACTTC. This codes for CASSFPQSRSYEQYF. Using reference TRBV28 and TRBJ2-7 for the parts outside the CDR3, the full variable domain is DVKVTQSSRYLVKRTGEKVFLECVQDMDHENMFWYRQDPGLGLRLIYFSYDVKMKEKGDIPEGYSVSREKKERFSLILESASTNQTSMYLCASSFPQSRSYEQYFGPGTRLTVT.

The chain employs TRBV4-1 and TRBJ2-7; the D gene is possibly TRBD1 (6 bases). The CDR3 consists of 17 residues. Germline V gives CDR1 MGHRA, CDR2 YSYEKL. With 3 bases removed from V and 4 bases from J, the gap between germline ends came to 22 bases. CDR3 amino acids: CASSHLRRDMPFYEQYF. The CDR3 nucleotides are TGCGCCAGCAGCCACCTCCGCAGGGACATGCCTTTTTACGAGCAGTACTTC.